The rows below give T cell receptor beta chains drawn from one sample of a study of T cell changes during pregnancy in multiple sclerosis. Here immunoSEQ multiplex PCR was the method, and the copy in TCRdb shows in-frame clones only, minus some. The sample lists tens of thousands of clones; over 75% were seen once. Sequences were derived from peripheral blood, sampled in the first trimester of pregnancy. These receptor sequences come from a female donor in good health, enrolled as a control in a pregnancy study. Each CDR3 is given with its conserved first and last residue. D genes are given only for firm matches.

j_gene	v_gene	d_gene	CDR3nt	CDR3aa
TRBJ2-3	TRBV30	-	TGTGCCTGGAGTGTACTAGAAGATACGCAGTATTTT	CAWSVLEDTQYF
TRBJ1-2	TRBV27	-	TGTGCCAGCAGTTTAGCCCCGCAGGGTGGATGGGGCTACACCTTC	CASSLAPQGGWGYTF
TRBJ2-7	TRBV6-1	TRBD2	TGTGCCAGCAGGGCACTAGCGGGAGGCTACGAGCAGTACTTC	CASRALAGGYEQYF
TRBJ1-3	TRBV9	TRBD1	TGTGCCAGCAGCGTAGGGGAAGGACAGGGAGGGAACACCATATATTTT	CASSVGEGQGGNTIYF
TRBJ2-1	TRBV29-1	-	TGCAGCGAGACCTACCTTTCAGGGCCTAACAATGAGCAGTTCTTC	CSETYLSGPNNEQFF
TRBJ2-4	TRBV29-1	-	TGCAGCGTTTCATTAGCCAAAAACATTCAGTACTTC	CSVSLAKNIQYF
TRBJ1-6	TRBV25-1	-	TGTGCCAGCAGTGAAACAGGGTTTAATTCACCCCTCCACTTT	CASSETGFNSPLHF
TRBJ2-1	TRBV28	TRBD2	TGTGCCAGCAGTTCCCCCTTCGCTATCGGGGGGGCCTACAATGAGCAGTTCTTC	CASSSPFAIGGAYNEQFF
TRBJ2-3	TRBV6-5	-	TGTGCCAGCAACCGTGGCGGGGAAGGCACAGATACGCAGTATTTT	CASNRGGEGTDTQYF
TRBJ2-3	TRBV6-4	-	TGTGCCAGCAGTGACTCAGGGGACTCCACAGATACGCAGTATTTT	CASSDSGDSTDTQYF